The subject of this entry is one T cell receptor beta chain. Its antigen is currently unknown. This entry belongs to a study of cytomegalovirus exposure and HLA in healthy donors. Broader study findings: TRBV6-2, TRBV6-3 and other indistinguishable V segments were excluded. The likely origin of a cluster of highly shared sequence variants was a sequencing artifact.

V lost 4 bases and J lost 5; bases outside the gene matches: 10. From germline, CDR1 is MDHEN and CDR2 SYDVKM. The CDR3 covers 16 residues. The PCR ran on 60 Vbeta and 13 Jbeta primers. TCRdb's copy holds only in-frame clones and misses some; the assay was immunoSEQ multiplex PCR. The sample lists tens of thousands of clones; about 73% were seen once. The sample comprised PBMCs. The source is a woman aged 40 to 50 in good health and CMV-seropositive. This chain joins TRBV28 and TRBJ1-5, with 8 bases lining up with TRBD1. CDR3 sequence (DNA): TGTGCCAGCAGTTCCTGGACAGGGATCGTTCATCAGCCCCAGCATTTT. Encoded protein: CASSSWTGIVHQPQHF. The variable domain in full, with the rest retrieved from reference TRBV28 and TRBJ1-5, is DVKVTQSSRYLVKRTGEKVFLECVQDMDHENMFWYRQDPGLGLRLIYFSYDVKMKEKGDIPEGYSVSREKKERFSLILESASTNQTSMYLCASSSWTGIVHQPQHFGDGTRLSIL.